Sequencing of this T cell receptor (beta chain) was carried out in a study of blood T cells in healthy people across ages. Notes on the study in general: No conclusive comparison of naive versus antigen-experienced cells was possible with unsorted PBMCs. Age advanced and TCR beta diversity per million T cells fell, roughly linearly.

Combining a sample-barcoded 5' primer with a J-beta primer mix, a second PCR ran for roughly 7 to 11 cycles. TCRdb itself ran the 5' RACE reads through MiXCR, one entry per CDR3 protein. This table has 790,000 or so distinct CDR3 sequences, roughly 56% appearing once. The CDR3 extends over 15 amino acids. From germline, CDR1 is LGHDT and CDR2 YNNKEL (reference sequence). V shed 0 bases, J shed 6 bases, and the junction held 4 bases outside the gene matches. This clonotype was counted a single time. Its antigen is currently unknown. The chain combines TRBV3-1 with TRBJ2-1; 8 nucleotides match TRBD1. Sequences were obtained from blood. The TCR comes from a man aged 35 to 55 in good health. The CDR3 region has the DNA TGTGCCAGCAGCCAAGAGACAGGGGTACGCAATGAGCAGTTCTTC. Translation gives CASSQETGVRNEQFF.